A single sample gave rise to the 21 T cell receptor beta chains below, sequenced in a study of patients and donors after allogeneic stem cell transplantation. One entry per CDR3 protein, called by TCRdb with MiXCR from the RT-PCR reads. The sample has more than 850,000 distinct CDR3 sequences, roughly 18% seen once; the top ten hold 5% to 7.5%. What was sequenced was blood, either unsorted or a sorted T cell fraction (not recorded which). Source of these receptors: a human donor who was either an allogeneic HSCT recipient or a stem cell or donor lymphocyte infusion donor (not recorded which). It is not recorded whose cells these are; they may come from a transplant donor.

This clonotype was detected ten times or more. The CDR3 sequence: CASSLIQMGTGFGYTF. CDR3 sequence (DNA): TGTGCCAGCAGTTTAATCCAGATGGGGACAGGGTTTGGCTACACCTTC. V usage is TRBV12-3 or TRBV12-4 and J usage is TRBJ1-2; TRBD1 matches at 9 bases. The CDR3 runs 16 residues. V trimming: 2 bases; J trimming: 7 bases; junction bases outside the gene matches: 11.

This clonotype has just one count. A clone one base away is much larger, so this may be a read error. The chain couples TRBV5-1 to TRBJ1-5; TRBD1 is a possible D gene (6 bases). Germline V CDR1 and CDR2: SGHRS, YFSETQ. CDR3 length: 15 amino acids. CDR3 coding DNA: TGCGCCAGCAGCTTGGCGGGGGCTGGCAATCAGCCCCCGCATTTT. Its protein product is CASSLAGAGNQPPHF.

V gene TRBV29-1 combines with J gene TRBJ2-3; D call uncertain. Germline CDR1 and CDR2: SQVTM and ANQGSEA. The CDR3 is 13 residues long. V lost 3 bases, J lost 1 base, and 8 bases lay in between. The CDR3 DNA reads TGCAGCGTTGACGGCGCTCGCACAGATACGCAGTATTTT. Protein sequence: CSVDGARTDTQYF.

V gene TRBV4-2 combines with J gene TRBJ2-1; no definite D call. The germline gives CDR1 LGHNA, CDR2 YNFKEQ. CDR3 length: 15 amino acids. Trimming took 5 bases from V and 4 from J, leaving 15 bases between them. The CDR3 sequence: CASSRINALYNEQFF. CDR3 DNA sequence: TGTGCCAGCAGCAGAATTAATGCATTATACAATGAGCAGTTCTTC.

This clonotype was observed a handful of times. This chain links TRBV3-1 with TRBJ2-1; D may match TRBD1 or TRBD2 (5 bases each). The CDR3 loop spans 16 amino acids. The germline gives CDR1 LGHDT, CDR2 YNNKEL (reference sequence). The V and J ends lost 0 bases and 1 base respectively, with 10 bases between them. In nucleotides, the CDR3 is TGTGCCAGCAGCCAAGAGGGGGAGCGATCCTACAATGAGCAGTTCTTC. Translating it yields CASSQEGERSYNEQFF.

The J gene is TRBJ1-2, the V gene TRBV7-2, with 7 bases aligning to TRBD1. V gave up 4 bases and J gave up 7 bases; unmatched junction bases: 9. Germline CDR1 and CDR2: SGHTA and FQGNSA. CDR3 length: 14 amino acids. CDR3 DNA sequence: TGTGCCAGCAGCTCGGGACAGCCCGGTCGTGGCTACACCTTC. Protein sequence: CASSSGQPGRGYTF.

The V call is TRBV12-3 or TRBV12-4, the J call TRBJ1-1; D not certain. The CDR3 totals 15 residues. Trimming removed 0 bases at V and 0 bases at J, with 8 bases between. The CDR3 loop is CASSLAVSLNTEAFF. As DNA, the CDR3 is TGTGCCAGCAGTTTAGCGGTCAGCTTGAACACTGAAGCTTTCTTT.

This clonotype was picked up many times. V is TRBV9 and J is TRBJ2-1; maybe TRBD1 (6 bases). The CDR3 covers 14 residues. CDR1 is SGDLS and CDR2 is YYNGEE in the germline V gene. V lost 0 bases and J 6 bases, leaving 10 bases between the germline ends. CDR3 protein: CASSVVGASNEQFF. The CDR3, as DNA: TGTGCCAGCAGCGTAGTGGGGGCCTCCAATGAGCAGTTCTTC.

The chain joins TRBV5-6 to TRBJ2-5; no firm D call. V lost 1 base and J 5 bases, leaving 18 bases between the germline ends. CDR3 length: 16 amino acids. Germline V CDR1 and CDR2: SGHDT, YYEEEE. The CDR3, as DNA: TGTGCCAGCAGCTTGTTCTTGTCTACCCTGACTGAGACCCAGTACTTC. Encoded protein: CASSLFLSTLTETQYF.

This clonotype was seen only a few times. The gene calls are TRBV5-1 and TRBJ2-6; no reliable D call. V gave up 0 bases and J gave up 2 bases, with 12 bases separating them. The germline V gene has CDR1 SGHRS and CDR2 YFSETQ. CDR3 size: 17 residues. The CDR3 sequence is CASSLVIKTTGANVLTF. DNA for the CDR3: TGCGCCAGCAGCTTGGTCATCAAGACGACTGGGGCCAACGTCCTGACTTTC.

CDR3 loop: CASSSLMEDTPLSGNTIYF. CDR3 coding DNA: TGTGCCAGCAGCTCGCTTATGGAAGATACCCCTCTCTCTGGAAACACCATATATTTT. This chain joins TRBV11-2 and TRBJ1-3, with D hard to call. Trimming removed 4 bases from V and 0 bases from J, with 22 bases in between. CDR1 and CDR2 from the germline V gene are SGHAT and FQNNGV. The CDR3 length is 19 residues. The whole variable domain, remainder taken from reference TRBV11-2 and TRBJ1-3, is EAGVAQSPRYKIIEKRQSVAFWCNPISGHATLYWYQQILGQGPKLLIQFQNNGVVDDSQLPKDRFSAERLKGVDSTLKIQPAKLEDSAVYLCASSSLMEDTPLSGNTIYFGEGSWLTVV.

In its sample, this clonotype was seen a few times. CDR3 region: CAWSSGRVSTGELFF. Here the CDR3 DNA reads TGTGCCTGGAGTTCTGGCAGGGTTTCCACCGGGGAGCTGTTTTTT. The chain joins TRBV30 to TRBJ2-2; D is possibly TRBD1 (5 bases). The CDR3 loop spans 15 amino acids. V lost 2 bases to trimming and J lost 4 bases, with 14 bases between them. Germline assignment: CDR1 GTSNPN and CDR2 SVGIG (reference sequence).

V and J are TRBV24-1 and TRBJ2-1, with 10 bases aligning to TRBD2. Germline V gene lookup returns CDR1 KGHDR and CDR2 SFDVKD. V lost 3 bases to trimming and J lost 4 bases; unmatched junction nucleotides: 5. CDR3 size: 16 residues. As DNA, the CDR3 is TGTGCCACCAGTGATCATGGGACTAGCGAATACAATGAGCAGTTCTTC. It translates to CATSDHGTSEYNEQFF.

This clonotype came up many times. DNA for the CDR3: TGTGCCAGCAGCTTAGCCCTAGGTGGGAGGGCCTCAGATACGCAGTATTTT. Amino acids: CASSLALGGRASDTQYF. J is TRBJ2-3 and V is TRBV7-2; 7 nucleotides line up with TRBD2. V shed 0 bases, J shed 4 bases, and the junction held 10 bases outside the gene matches. The CDR3 is made up of 17 amino acids. Germline-derived CDR1 and CDR2 are SGHTA and FQGNSA.

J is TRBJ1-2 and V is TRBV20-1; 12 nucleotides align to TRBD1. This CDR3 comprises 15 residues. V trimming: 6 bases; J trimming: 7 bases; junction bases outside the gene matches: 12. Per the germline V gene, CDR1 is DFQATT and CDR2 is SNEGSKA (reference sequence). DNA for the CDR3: TGCAGTGCCCACAGTCCCGGGACAGGGGGCAGTGGCTACACCTTC. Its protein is CSAHSPGTGGSGYTF.

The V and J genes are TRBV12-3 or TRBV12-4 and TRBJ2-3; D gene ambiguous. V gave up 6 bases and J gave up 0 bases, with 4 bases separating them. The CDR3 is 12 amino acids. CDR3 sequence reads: CASRASTDTQYF. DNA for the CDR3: TGTGCCAGCAGGGCCAGCACAGATACGCAGTATTTT.

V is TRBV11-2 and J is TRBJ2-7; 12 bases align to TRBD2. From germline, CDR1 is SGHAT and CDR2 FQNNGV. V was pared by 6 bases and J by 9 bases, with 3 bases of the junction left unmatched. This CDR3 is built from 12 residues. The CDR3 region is CASSILAGGQYF. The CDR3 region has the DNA TGTGCCAGCAGTATACTAGCGGGGGGGCAGTACTTC.

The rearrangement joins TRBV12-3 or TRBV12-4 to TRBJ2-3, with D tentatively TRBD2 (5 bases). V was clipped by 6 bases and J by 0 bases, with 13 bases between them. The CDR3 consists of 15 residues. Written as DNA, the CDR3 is TGTGCCAGCAGGGGCGGGCGCGGGAGCACAGATACGCAGTATTTT. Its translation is CASRGGRGSTDTQYF.

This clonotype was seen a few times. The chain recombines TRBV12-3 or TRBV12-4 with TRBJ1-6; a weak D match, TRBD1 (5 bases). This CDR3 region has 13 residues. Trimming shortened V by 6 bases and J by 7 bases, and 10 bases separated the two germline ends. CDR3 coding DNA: TGTGCCAGCAGAAGACAGCCAAATTCACCCCTCCACTTT. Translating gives CASRRQPNSPLHF.

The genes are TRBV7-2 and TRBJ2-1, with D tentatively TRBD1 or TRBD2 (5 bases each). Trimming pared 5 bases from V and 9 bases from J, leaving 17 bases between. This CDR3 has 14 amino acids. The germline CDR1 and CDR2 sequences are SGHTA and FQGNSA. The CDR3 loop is CASSATRGAGEQFF. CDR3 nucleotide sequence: TGTGCCAGCAGCGCGACCCGAGGGGCGGGTGAGCAGTTCTTC. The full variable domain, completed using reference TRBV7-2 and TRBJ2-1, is GAGVSQSPSNKVTEKGKDVELRCDPISGHTALYWYRQSLGQGLEFLIYFQGNSAPDKSGLPSDRFSAERTGGSVSTLTIQRTQQEDSAVYLCASSATRGAGEQFFGPGTRLTVL.

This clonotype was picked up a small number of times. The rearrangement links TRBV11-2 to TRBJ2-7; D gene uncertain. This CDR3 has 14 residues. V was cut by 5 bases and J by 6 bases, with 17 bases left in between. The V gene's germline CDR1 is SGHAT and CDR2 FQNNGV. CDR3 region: CASSPSLPPGEQYF. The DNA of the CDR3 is TGTGCCAGCAGCCCCAGCCTACCGCCAGGCGAGCAGTACTTC.